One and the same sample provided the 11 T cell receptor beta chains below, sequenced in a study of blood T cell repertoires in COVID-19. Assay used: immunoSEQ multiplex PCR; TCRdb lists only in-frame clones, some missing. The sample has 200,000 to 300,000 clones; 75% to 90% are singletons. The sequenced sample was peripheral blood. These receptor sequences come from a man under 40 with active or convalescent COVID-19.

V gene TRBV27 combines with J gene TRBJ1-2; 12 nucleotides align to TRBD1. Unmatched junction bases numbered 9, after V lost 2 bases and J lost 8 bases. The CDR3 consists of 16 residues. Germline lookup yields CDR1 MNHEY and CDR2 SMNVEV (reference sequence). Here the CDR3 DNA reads TGTGCCAGCAGTTTAAGCGGGACAGGGGGCGTATTAGGCTACACCTTC. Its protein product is CASSLSGTGGVLGYTF.

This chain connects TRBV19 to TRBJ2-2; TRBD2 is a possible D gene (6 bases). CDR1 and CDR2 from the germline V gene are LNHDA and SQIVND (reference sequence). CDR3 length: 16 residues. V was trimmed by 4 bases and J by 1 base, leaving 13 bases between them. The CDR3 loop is CASSSFGGMNTGELFF. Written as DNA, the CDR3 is TGTGCCAGTAGTAGTTTTGGGGGGATGAACACCGGGGAGCTGTTTTTT.

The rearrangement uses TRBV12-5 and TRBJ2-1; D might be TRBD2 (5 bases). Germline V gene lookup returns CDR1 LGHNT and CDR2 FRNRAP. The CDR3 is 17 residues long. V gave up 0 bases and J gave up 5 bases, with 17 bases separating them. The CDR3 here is CASGLVRAGVMDNEQFF. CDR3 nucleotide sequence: TGTGCTAGTGGTTTGGTACGGGCCGGGGTTATGGACAATGAGCAGTTCTTC.

The CDR3 DNA is TGCGCCAGCAGCCCAAGGACAGGGGGGAACACCGGGGAGCTGTTTTTT. It encodes CASSPRTGGNTGELFF. J is TRBJ2-2 and V is TRBV5-1; 10 bases line up with TRBD1. J was trimmed by 1 base and V by 4 bases; bases with no gene match: 4. CDR1 and CDR2 (germline): SGHRS, YFSETQ. CDR3 length equals 16 residues.

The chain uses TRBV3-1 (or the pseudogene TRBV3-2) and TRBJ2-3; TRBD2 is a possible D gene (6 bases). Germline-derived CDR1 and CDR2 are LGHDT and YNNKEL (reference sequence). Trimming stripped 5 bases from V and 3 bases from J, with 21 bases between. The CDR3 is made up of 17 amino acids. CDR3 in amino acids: CASSNTPVGGRTDTQYF. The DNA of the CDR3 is TGTGCCAGCAGCAACACCCCAGTCGGGGGTAGGACAGATACGCAGTATTTT.

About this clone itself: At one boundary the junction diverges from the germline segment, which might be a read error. The chain's CDR3 is CASSWETGSFEQYF. DNA for the CDR3: TGTGCCAGCAGCTGGGAAACAGGGTCCTTCGAGCAGTACTTC. J is TRBJ2-7 and V is TRBV5-4; the D gene is possibly TRBD1 (6 bases). Germline CDR1 is SGHNT and CDR2 is YYREEE (reference sequence). The CDR3 has 14 amino acids.

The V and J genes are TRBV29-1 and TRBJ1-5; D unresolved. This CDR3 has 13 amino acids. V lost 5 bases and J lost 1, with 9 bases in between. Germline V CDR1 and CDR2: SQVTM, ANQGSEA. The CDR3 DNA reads TGCAGCGTTAGTGCGGGGAGCAATCAGCCCCAGCATTTT. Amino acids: CSVSAGSNQPQHF.

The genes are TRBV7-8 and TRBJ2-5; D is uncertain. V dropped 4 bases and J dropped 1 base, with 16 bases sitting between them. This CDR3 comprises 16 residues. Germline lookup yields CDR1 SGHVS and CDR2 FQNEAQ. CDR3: CASSSPRRSPQETQYF. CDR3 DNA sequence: TGTGCCAGCAGCTCCCCTAGAAGGTCGCCCCAAGAGACCCAGTACTTC.

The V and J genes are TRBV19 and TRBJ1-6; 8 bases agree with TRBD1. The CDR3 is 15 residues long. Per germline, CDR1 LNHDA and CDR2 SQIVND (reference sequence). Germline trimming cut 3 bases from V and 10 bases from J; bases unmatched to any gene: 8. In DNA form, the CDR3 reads TGTGCCAGTAGTATGGACAGGGAAGGAAGCTCACCCCTCCACTTT. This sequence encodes CASSMDREGSSPLHF.

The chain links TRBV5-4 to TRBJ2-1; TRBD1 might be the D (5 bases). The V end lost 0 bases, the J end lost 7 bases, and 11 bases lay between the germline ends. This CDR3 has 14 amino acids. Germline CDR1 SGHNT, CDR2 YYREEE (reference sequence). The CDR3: CASSLEGQGNEQFF. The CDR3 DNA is TGTGCCAGCAGCTTGGAGGGGCAAGGAAATGAGCAGTTCTTC.

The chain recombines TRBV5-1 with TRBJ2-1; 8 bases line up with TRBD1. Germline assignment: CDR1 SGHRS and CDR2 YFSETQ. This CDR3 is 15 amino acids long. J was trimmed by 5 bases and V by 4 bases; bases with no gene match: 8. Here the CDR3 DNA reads TGCGCCAGCAGCCCCCTTGTGACAGGGGACAATGAGCAGTTCTTC. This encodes CASSPLVTGDNEQFF. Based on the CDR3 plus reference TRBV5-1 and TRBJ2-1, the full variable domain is KAGVTQTPRYLIKTRGQQVTLSCSPISGHRSVSWYQQTPGQGLQFLFEYFSETQRNKGNFPGRFSGRQFSNSRSEMNVSTLELGDSALYLCASSPLVTGDNEQFFGPGTRLTVL.